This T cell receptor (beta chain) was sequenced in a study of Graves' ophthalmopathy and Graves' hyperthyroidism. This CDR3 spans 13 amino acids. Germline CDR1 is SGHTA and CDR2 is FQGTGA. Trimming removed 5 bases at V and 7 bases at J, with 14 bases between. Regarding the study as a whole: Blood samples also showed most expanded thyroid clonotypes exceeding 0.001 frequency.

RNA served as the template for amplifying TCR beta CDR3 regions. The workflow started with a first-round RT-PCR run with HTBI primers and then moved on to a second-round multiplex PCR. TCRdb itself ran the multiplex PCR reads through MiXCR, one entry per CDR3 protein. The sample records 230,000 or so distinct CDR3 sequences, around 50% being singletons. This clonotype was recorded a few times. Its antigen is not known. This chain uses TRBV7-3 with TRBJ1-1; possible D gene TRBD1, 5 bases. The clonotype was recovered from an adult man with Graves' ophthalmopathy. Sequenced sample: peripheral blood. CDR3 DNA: TGTGCCAGCAGCCAAAACAGACAGTTTGAAGCTTTCTTT. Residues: CASSQNRQFEAFF.